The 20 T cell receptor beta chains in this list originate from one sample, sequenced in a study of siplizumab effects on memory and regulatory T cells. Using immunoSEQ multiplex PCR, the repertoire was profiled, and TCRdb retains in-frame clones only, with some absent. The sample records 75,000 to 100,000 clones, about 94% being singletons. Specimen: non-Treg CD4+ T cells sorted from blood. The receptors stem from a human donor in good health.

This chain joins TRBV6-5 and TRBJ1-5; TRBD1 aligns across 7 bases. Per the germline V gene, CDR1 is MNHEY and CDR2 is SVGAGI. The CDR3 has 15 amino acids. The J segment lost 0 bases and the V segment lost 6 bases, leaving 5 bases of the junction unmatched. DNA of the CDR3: TGTGCCAGCAGCTACAGGGGCGATAGCAATCAGCCCCAGCATTTT. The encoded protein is CASSYRGDSNQPQHF.

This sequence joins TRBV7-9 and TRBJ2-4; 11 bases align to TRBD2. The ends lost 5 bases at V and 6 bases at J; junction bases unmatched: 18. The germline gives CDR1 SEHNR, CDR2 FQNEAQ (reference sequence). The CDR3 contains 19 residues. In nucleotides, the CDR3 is TGTGCCAGCAGCCCGGAGGGCCGGGCAACCGGGACTAGCGGAAACATTCAGTACTTC. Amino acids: CASSPEGRATGTSGNIQYF.

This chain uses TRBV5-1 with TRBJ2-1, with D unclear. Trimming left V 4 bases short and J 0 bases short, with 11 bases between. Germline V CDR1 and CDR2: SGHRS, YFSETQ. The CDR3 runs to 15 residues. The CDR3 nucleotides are TGCGCCAGCAGCCTACAGCAGAGCTCCTACAATGAGCAGTTCTTC. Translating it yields CASSLQQSSYNEQFF. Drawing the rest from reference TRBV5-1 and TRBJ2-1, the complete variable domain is KAGVTQTPRYLIKTRGQQVTLSCSPISGHRSVSWYQQTPGQGLQFLFEYFSETQRNKGNFPGRFSGRQFSNSRSEMNVSTLELGDSALYLCASSLQQSSYNEQFFGPGTRLTVL.

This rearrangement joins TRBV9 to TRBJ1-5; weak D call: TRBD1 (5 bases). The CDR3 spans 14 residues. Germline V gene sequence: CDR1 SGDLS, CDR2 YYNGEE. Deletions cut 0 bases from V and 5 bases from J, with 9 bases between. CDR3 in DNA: TGTGCCAGCAGCGTAGAGGAAGGGGATCAGCCCCAGCATTTT. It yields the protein CASSVEEGDQPQHF. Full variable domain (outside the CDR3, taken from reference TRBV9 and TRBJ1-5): DSGVTQTPKHLITATGQRVTLRCSPRSGDLSVYWYQQSLDQGLQFLIQYYNGEERAKGNILERFSAQQFPDLHSELNLSSLELGDSALYFCASSVEEGDQPQHFGDGTRLSIL.

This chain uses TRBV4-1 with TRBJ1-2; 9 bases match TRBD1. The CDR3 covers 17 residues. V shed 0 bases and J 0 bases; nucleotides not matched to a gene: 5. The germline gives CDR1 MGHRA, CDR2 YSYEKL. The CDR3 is CASSQDHRGRPNYGYTF. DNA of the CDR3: TGCGCCAGCAGCCAAGACCACAGGGGGCGTCCTAACTATGGCTACACCTTC.

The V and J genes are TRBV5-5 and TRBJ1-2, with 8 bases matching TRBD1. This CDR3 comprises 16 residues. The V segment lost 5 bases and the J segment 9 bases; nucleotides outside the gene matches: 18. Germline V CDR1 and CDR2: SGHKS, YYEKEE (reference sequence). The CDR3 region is CASRYRADRADGSYTF. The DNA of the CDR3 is TGTGCCAGCAGGTACCGCGCGGACAGGGCCGATGGAAGCTACACCTTC.

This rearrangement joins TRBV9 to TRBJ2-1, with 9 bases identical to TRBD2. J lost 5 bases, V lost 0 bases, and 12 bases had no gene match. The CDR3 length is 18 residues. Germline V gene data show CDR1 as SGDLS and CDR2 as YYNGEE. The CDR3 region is CASSVVPAGGSFNNEQFF. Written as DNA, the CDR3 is TGTGCCAGCAGCGTAGTCCCAGCGGGAGGCTCCTTTAACAATGAGCAGTTCTTC. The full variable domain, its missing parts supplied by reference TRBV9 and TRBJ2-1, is DSGVTQTPKHLITATGQRVTLRCSPRSGDLSVYWYQQSLDQGLQFLIQYYNGEERAKGNILERFSAQQFPDLHSELNLSSLELGDSALYFCASSVVPAGGSFNNEQFFGPGTRLTVL.

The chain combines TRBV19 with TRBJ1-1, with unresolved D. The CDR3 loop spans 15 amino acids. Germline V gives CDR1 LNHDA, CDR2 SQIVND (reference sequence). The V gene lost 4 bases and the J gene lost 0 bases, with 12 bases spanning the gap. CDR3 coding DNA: TGTGCCAGTAGTACTCGAGAACAAATGAACACTGAAGCTTTCTTT. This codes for CASSTREQMNTEAFF. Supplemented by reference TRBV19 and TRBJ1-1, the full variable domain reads DGGITQSPKYLFRKEGQNVTLSCEQNLNHDAMYWYRQDPGQGLRLIYYSQIVNDFQKGDIAEGYSVSREKKESFPLTVTSAQKNPTAFYLCASSTREQMNTEAFFGQGTRLTVV.

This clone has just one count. CDR3 in amino acids: CASSLSRRGYQPQHF. Here the CDR3 DNA reads TGTGCCAGCAGTTTATCCCGACGCGGTTATCAGCCCCAGCATTTT. The chain couples TRBV28 to TRBJ1-5; D not resolved. The germline V gene has CDR1 MDHEN and CDR2 SYDVKM. The V end lost 1 base, the J end lost 5 bases, and 12 bases lay between the germline ends. There are 15 residues in the CDR3. The complete variable domain, with remaining parts taken from reference TRBV28 and TRBJ1-5, reads DVKVTQSSRYLVKRTGEKVFLECVQDMDHENMFWYRQDPGLGLRLIYFSYDVKMKEKGDIPEGYSVSREKKERFSLILESASTNQTSMYLCASSLSRRGYQPQHFGDGTRLSIL.

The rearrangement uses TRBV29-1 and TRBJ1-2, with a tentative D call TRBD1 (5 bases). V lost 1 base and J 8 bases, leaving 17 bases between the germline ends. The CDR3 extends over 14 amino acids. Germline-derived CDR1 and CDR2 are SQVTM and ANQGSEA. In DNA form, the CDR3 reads TGCAGCGTTGAAGGGCCGACAGTAGGACTCGGCTACACCTTC. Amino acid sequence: CSVEGPTVGLGYTF. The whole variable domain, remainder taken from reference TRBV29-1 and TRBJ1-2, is SAVISQKPSRDICQRGTSLTIQCQVDSQVTMMFWYRQQPGQSLTLIATANQGSEATYESGFVIDKFPISRPNLTFSTLTVSNMSPEDSSIYLCSVEGPTVGLGYTFGSGTRLTVV.

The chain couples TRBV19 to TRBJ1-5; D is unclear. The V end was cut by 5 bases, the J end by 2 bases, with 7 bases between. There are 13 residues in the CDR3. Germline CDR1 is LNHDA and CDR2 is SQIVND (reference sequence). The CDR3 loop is CASSGQRNQPQHF. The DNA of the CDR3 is TGTGCCAGTAGTGGGCAGCGCAATCAGCCCCAGCATTTT.

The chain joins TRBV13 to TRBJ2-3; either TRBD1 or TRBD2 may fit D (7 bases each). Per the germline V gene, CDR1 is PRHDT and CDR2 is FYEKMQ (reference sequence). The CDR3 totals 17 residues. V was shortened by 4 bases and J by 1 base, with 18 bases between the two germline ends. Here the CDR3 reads CASSSAVQGGGTDTQYF. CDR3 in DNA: TGTGCCAGCAGCTCGGCAGTTCAGGGGGGGGGCACAGATACGCAGTATTTT.

CDR3 region: CASGETIYNEQFF. For the CDR3, the DNA is TGTGCCAGCGGGGAAACAATCTACAATGAGCAGTTCTTC. The J gene is TRBJ2-1, the V gene TRBV11-2; D remains ambiguous. The CDR3 runs 13 residues. Deletions cut 8 bases from V and 3 bases from J, with 11 bases between. Germline V gene data show CDR1 as SGHAT and CDR2 as FQNNGV.

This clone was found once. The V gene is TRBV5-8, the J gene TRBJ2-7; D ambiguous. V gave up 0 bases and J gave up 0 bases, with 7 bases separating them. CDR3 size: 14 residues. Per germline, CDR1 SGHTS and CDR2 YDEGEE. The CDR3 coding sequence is TGTGCCAGCAGCTTGGAACCACTCTCCTACGAGCAGTACTTC. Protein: CASSLEPLSYEQYF.

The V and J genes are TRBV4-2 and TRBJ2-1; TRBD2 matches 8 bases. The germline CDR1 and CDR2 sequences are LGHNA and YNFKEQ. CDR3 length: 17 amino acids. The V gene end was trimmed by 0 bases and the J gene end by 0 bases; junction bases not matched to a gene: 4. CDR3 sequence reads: CASSQDLSGSSYNEQFF. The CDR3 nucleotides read TGTGCCAGCAGCCAAGATCTCAGCGGGAGCTCCTACAATGAGCAGTTCTTC.

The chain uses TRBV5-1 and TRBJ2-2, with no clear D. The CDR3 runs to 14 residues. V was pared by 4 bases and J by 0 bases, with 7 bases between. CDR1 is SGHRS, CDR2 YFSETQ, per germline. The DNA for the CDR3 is TGCGCCAGCAGCGCTAACGCGAACACCGGGGAGCTGTTTTTT. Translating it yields CASSANANTGELFF.

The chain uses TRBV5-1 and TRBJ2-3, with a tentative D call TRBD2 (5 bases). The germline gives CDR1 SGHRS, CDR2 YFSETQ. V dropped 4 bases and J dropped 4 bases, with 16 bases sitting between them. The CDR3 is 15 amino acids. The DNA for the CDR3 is TGCGCCAGCAGCCAAAACGCGGGCCGCCCAGATACGCAGTATTTT. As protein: CASSQNAGRPDTQYF.

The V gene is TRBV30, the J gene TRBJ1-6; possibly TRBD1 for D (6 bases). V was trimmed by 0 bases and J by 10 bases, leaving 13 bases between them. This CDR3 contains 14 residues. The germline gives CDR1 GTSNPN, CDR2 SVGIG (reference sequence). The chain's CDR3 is CAWSVGRGGSPLHF. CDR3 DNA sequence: TGTGCCTGGAGTGTCGGCAGGGGTGGGTCACCCCTCCACTTT.

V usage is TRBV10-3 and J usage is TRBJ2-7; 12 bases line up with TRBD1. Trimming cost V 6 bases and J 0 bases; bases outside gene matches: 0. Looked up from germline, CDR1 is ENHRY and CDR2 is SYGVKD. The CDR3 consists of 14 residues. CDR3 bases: TGTGCCATCAGGGGACAGGGGGCCTCCTACGAGCAGTACTTC. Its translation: CAIRGQGASYEQYF.

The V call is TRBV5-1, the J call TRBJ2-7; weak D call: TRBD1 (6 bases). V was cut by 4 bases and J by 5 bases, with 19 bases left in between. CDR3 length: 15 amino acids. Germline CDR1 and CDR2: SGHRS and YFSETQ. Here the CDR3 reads CASSTATGFRHEQYF. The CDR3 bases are TGCGCCAGCAGCACAGCGACAGGATTCAGGCACGAGCAGTACTTC. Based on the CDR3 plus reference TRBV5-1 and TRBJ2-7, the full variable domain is KAGVTQTPRYLIKTRGQQVTLSCSPISGHRSVSWYQQTPGQGLQFLFEYFSETQRNKGNFPGRFSGRQFSNSRSEMNVSTLELGDSALYLCASSTATGFRHEQYFGPGTRLTVT.